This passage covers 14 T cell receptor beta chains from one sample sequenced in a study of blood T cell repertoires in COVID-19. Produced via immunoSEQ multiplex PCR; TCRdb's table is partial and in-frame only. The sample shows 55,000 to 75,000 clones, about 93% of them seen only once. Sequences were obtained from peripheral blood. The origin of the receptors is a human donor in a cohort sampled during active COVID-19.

Here the CDR3 DNA reads TGTGCCAGCAGCTTAGATGGCACCACAGATACGCAGTATTTT. This gives the protein CASSLDGTTDTQYF. The chain links TRBV11-2 to TRBJ2-3; D uncertain. There are 14 residues in the CDR3. Trimming left V 0 bases short and J 2 bases short, with 6 bases between. Germline V gene data show CDR1 as SGHAT and CDR2 as FQNNGV.

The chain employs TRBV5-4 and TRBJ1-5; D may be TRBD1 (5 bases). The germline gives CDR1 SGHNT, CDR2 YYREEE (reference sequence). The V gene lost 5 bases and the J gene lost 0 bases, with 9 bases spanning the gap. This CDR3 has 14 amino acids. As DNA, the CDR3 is TGTGCCAGCAGTCAGGGTCCTAGCAATCAGCCCCAGCATTTT. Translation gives CASSQGPSNQPQHF.

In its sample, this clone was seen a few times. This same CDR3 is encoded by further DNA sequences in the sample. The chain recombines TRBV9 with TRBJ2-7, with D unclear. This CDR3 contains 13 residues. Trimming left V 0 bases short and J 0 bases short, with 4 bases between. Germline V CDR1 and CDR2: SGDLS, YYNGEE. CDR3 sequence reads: CASSVGSSYEQYF. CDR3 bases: TGTGCCAGCAGCGTAGGCAGCTCCTACGAGCAGTACTTC.

This CDR3 is CASSSLTDRWPYGYTF. For the CDR3, the DNA is TGTGCCAGCAGTTCATTGACGGACAGGTGGCCCTATGGCTACACCTTC. The rearrangement uses TRBV28 and TRBJ1-2; 7 nucleotides match TRBD1. This CDR3 contains 16 residues. V dropped 4 bases and J dropped 4; count of bases not matched to a gene: 12. Germline CDR1 MDHEN, CDR2 SYDVKM.

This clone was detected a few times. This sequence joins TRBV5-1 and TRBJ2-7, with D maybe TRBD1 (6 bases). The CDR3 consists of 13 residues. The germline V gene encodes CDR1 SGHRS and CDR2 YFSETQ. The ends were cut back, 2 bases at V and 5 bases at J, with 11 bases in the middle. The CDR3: CASSFVAGDEQYF. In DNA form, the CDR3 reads TGCGCCAGCAGCTTCGTCGCAGGGGACGAGCAGTACTTC.

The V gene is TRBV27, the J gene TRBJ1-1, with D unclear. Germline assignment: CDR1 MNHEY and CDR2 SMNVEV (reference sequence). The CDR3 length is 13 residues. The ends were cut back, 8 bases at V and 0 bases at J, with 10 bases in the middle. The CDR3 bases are TGTGCCAGCTCGCTCACAGTGAACACTGAAGCTTTCTTT. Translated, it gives CASSLTVNTEAFF.

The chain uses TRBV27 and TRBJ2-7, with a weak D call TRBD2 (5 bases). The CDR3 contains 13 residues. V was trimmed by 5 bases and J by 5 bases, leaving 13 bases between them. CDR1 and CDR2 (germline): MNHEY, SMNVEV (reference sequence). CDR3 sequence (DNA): TGTGCCAGCAGTCCGTACGGGGTGAACGAGCAGTACTTC. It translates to CASSPYGVNEQYF.

The CDR3 spells CAISGGGNQPQHF. The CDR3 nucleotides are TGTGCCATCAGTGGGGGGGGCAATCAGCCCCAGCATTTT. The genes are TRBV10-3 and TRBJ1-5; D perhaps matches TRBD1 (5 bases). V dropped 4 bases and J dropped 2 bases, with 6 bases sitting between them. The CDR3 sequence is 13 residues long. Germline CDR1 ENHRY, CDR2 SYGVKD.

The CDR3 reads CAWSASYEQYF. The CDR3 nucleotides are TGTGCCTGGAGTGCATCCTACGAGCAGTACTTC. V gene TRBV30 combines with J gene TRBJ2-7, with no clear D. The V gene's germline CDR1 is GTSNPN and CDR2 SVGIG (reference sequence). The CDR3 consists of 11 residues. V was pared by 1 base and J by 1 base, with 2 bases between. Combining the CDR3 with reference TRBV30 and TRBJ2-7 gives the whole variable domain SQTIHQWPATLVQPVGSPLSLECTVEGTSNPNLYWYRQAAGRGLQLLFYSVGIGQISSEVPQNLSASRPQDRQFILSSKKLLLSDSGFYLCAWSASYEQYFGPGTRLTVT.

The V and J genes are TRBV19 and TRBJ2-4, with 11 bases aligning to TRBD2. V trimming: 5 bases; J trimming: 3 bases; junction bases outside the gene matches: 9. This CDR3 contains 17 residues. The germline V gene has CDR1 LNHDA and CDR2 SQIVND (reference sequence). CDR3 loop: CASSLAGGYEGKNIQYF. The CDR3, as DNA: TGTGCCAGTAGTCTAGCGGGGGGCTATGAGGGCAAAAACATTCAGTACTTC.

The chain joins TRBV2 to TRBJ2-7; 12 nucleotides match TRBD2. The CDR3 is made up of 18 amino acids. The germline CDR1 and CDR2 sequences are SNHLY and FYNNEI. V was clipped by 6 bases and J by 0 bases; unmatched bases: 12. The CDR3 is CASRDLTSGGPNSYEQYF. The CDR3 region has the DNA TGTGCCAGCAGGGACTTGACTAGCGGGGGTCCGAACTCCTACGAGCAGTACTTC.

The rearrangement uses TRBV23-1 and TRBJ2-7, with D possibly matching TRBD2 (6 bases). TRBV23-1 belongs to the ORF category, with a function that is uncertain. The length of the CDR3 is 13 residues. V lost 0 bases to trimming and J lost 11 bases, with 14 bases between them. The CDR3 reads CASSQSEGREEYF. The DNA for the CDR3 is TGCGCCAGCAGTCAATCAGAGGGCAGGGAGGAGTACTTC.

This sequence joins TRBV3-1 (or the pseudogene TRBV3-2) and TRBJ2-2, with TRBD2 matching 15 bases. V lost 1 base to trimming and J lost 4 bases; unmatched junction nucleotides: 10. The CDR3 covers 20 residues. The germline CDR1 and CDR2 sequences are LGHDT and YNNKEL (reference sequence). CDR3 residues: CASSQVGLAGGHESTGELFF. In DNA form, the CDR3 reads TGTGCCAGCAGCCAAGTAGGACTAGCGGGGGGGCACGAGAGCACCGGGGAGCTGTTTTTT.

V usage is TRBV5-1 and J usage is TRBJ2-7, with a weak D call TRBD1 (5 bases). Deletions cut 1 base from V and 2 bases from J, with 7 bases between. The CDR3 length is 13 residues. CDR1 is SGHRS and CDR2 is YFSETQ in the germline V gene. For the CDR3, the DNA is TGCGCCAGCAGCTTGACCAGGGCCTACGAGCAGTACTTC. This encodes CASSLTRAYEQYF.